These 3 T cell receptor beta chains were all obtained from the same sample, sequenced in a study of blood T cell repertoires in COVID-19. Here immunoSEQ multiplex PCR was the method, and the copy in TCRdb shows in-frame clones only, minus some. The sample lists roughly 180,000 clones, 83% occurring once. Sequenced material: PBMCs or T cells enriched from blood (not recorded which). The receptors were gathered from a woman between 50 and 59 years old who had recovered from COVID-19.

The chain couples TRBV13 to TRBJ2-1; tentative D call: TRBD2 (5 bases). The V gene lost 5 bases and the J gene lost 0 bases, with 11 bases spanning the gap. CDR3 length: 15 residues. CDR1 and CDR2 (germline): PRHDT, FYEKMQ (reference sequence). Here the CDR3 reads CASSPLGSSYNEQFF. The DNA of the CDR3 is TGTGCCAGCAGCCCCCTTGGGAGCTCCTACAATGAGCAGTTCTTC.

This chain joins TRBV5-1 and TRBJ2-3, with TRBD2 as a possible D gene (5 bases). The CDR3 contains 15 residues. In germline, CDR1 is SGHRS, CDR2 YFSETQ. The V end lost 1 base, the J end lost 4 bases, and 13 bases lay between the germline ends. CDR3 bases: TGCGCCAGCAGCTTGATCGGGGATGGGCCAGATACGCAGTATTTT. Translating it yields CASSLIGDGPDTQYF.

The V and J genes are TRBV30 and TRBJ1-5; weak D call: TRBD1 (6 bases). Germline assignment: CDR1 GTSNPN and CDR2 SVGIG (reference sequence). Trimming took off 4 bases at V and 3 bases at J, with 10 bases between the two ends. The CDR3 spans 13 residues. This chain's CDR3 is CAWNGGPNQPQHF. CDR3 sequence (DNA): TGTGCCTGGAATGGGGGCCCCAATCAGCCCCAGCATTTT. Complete variable domain (other parts from reference TRBV30 and TRBJ1-5): SQTIHQWPATLVQPVGSPLSLECTVEGTSNPNLYWYRQAAGRGLQLLFYSVGIGQISSEVPQNLSASRPQDRQFILSSKKLLLSDSGFYLCAWNGGPNQPQHFGDGTRLSIL.